This note documents a single TCR beta chain sequence. Enrolled through a virtual design, the participants were between about 18 and 100 years of age and came from about two dozen US areas. These data originate in a study of blood T cell repertoires in COVID-19. The repertoire was sequenced with immunoSEQ multiplex PCR; TCRdb's copy has only in-frame clones and lacks some. This sample yields 150,000 to 200,000 clones, of which over 70% are seen a single time; 11% belongs to the top ten. V was clipped by 2 bases and J by 6 bases, with 18 bases between them. The CDR3 runs 16 residues. Germline CDR1 reads SGHDT; CDR2 reads YYEEEE.

What was sequenced was PBMCs or T cells enriched from blood (not recorded which). The receptor was isolated from a man aged 45-60 years who had recovered from COVID-19. The V call is TRBV5-6, the J call TRBJ1-5, with D perhaps matching TRBD1 (5 bases). The CDR3 bases are TGTGCCAGCAGCTTTACTTCGGTGGGAGGGACTCAGCCCCAGCATTTT. Residues: CASSFTSVGGTQPQHF.